Listed below are T cell receptor beta chains from one sample, sequenced in a study of PD-L1 blockade in urothelial cancer. Libraries were prepared by immunoSEQ multiplex PCR; TCRdb keeps only in-frame clonotypes and omits some of them. The data hold about 38,000 clones, with approximately 90% observed a single time. Sample: PBMCs, taken around atezolizumab (anti-PD-L1) treatment. The receptors shown here come from a man aged 65-85 years with urothelial cancer. The CDR3 runs from the conserved cysteine through the conserved F or W. D genes are given only for firm matches.

V gene	J gene	D gene	CDR3 protein	CDR3 DNA
TRBV6-5	TRBJ1-2	-	CAIKGLGYTF	TGTGCCATCAAGGGGTTGGGCTACACCTTC
TRBV27	TRBJ2-7	-	CASSQLGGRSLEQYF	TGTGCCAGCAGTCAACTAGGGGGACGATCCCTCGAGCAGTACTTC
TRBV5-4	TRBJ2-1	TRBD2	CASSSGLAGGYSYNEQFF	TGTGCCAGCAGCTCGGGACTAGCGGGAGGGTACTCCTACAATGAGCAGTTCTTC
TRBV9	TRBJ2-2	-	CASSVRTTGELFF	TGTGCCAGCAGCGTAAGGACTACCGGGGAGCTGTTTTTT
TRBV11-2	TRBJ2-7	TRBD1	CASSFRFVYRGSEQYF	TGTGCCAGCAGCTTCCGTTTCGTCTACAGGGGGTCCGAGCAGTACTTC
TRBV4-1	TRBJ1-1	-	CASSQEQGRRTEAFF	TGCGCCAGCAGCCAAGAACAGGGAAGGAGGACTGAAGCTTTCTTT
TRBV29-1	TRBJ2-1	TRBD2	CSVEGREAYNEQFF	TGCAGCGTTGAGGGGCGGGAGGCCTACAATGAGCAGTTCTTC
TRBV7-9	TRBJ2-6	TRBD1	CASTTDRGWSGANVLTF	TGTGCCAGCACTACGGACAGGGGTTGGTCTGGGGCCAACGTCCTGACTTTC
TRBV7-8	TRBJ2-4	-	CASSLTALAKNIQYF	TGTGCCAGCAGCTTGACAGCTCTAGCCAAAAACATTCAGTACTTC
TRBV28	TRBJ2-1	-	CASSLMGASGYNEQFF	TGTGCCAGCAGTTTAATGGGGGCTAGCGGATACAATGAGCAGTTCTTC
TRBV6-1	TRBJ1-1	-	CASSVNNRAFF	TGTGCCAGCAGTGTGAACAATCGAGCTTTCTTT
TRBV2	TRBJ1-2	-	CASSTAGNYGYTF	TGTGCCAGCAGTACGGCAGGGAACTATGGCTACACCTTC
TRBV6-1	TRBJ2-3	TRBD2	CASSGGLAGADTQYF	TGTGCCAGCAGTGGGGGACTAGCGGGAGCAGATACGCAGTATTTT
TRBV29-1	TRBJ2-5	TRBD2	CSAGWGGDETQYF	TGCAGCGCCGGATGGGGGGGAGACGAGACCCAGTACTTC